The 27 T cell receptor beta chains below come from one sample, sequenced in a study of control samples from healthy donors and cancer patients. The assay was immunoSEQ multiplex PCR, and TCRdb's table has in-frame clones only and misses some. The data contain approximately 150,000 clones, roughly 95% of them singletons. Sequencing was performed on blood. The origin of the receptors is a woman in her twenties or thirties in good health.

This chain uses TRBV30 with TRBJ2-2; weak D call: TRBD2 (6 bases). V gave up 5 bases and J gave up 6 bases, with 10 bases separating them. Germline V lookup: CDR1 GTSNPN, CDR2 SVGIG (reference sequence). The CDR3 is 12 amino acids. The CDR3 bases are TGTGCCTGGTGGTGGGGGGCCGGGGAGCTGTTTTTT. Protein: CAWWWGAGELFF.

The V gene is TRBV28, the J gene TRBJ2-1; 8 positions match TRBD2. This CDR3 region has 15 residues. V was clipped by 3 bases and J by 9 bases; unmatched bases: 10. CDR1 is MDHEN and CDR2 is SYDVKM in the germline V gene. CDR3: CASSLPGLGDVEQFF. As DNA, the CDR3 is TGTGCCAGCAGTTTGCCGGGACTAGGGGACGTTGAGCAGTTCTTC. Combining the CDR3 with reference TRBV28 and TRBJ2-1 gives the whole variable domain DVKVTQSSRYLVKRTGEKVFLECVQDMDHENMFWYRQDPGLGLRLIYFSYDVKMKEKGDIPEGYSVSREKKERFSLILESASTNQTSMYLCASSLPGLGDVEQFFGPGTRLTVL.

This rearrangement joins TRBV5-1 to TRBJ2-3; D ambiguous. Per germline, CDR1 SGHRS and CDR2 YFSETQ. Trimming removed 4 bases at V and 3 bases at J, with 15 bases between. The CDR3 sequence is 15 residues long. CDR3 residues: CASSEVVVGTDTQYF. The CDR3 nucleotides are TGCGCCAGCAGCGAAGTAGTTGTGGGGACAGATACGCAGTATTTT.

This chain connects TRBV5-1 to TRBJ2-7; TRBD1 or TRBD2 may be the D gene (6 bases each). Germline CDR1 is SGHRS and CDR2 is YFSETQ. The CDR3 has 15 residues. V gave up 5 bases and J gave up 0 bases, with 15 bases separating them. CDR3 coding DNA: TGCGCCAGCAGACCGGTGGGGGGCCTCTCCTACGAGCAGTACTTC. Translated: CASRPVGGLSYEQYF.

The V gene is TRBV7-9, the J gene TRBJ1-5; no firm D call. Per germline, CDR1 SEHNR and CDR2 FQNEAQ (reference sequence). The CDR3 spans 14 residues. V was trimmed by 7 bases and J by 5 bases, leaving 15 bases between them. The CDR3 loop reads CASTIRQSDQPQHF. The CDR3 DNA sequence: TGTGCCAGCACCATCCGTCAGAGTGATCAGCCCCAGCATTTT.

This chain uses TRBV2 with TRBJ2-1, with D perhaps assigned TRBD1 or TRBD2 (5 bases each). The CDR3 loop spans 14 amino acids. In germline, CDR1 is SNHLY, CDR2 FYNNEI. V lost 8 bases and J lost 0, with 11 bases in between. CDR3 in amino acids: CASLWGSSYNEQFF. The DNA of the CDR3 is TGTGCCAGCCTTTGGGGGAGCTCCTACAATGAGCAGTTCTTC.

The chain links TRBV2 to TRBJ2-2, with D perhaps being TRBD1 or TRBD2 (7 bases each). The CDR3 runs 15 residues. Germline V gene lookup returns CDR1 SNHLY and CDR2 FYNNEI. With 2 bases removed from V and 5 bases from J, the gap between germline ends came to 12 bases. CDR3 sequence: CASSEQGGGTGELFF. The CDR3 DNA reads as TGTGCCAGCAGTGAACAGGGGGGAGGGACCGGGGAGCTGTTTTTT.

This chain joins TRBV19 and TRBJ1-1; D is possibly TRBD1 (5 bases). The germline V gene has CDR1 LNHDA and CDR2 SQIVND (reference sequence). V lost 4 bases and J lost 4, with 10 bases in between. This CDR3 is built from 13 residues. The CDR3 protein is CASSTGPITEAFF. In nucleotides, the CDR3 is TGTGCCAGTAGTACGGGACCGATCACTGAAGCTTTCTTT.

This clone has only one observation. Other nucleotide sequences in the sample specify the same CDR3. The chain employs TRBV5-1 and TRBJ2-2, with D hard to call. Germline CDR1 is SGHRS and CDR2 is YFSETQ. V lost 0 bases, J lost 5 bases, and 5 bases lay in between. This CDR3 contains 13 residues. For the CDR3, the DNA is TGCGCCAGCAGCTTGGTTGTTACCGGGGAGCTGTTTTTT. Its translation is CASSLVVTGELFF.

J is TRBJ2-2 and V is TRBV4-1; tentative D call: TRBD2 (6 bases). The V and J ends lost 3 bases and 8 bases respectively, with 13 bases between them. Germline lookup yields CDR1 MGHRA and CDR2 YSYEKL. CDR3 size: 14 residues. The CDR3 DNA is TGCGCCAGCAGCCAGACTACGGGGGTGGGGGAGCTGTTTTTT. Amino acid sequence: CASSQTTGVGELFF.

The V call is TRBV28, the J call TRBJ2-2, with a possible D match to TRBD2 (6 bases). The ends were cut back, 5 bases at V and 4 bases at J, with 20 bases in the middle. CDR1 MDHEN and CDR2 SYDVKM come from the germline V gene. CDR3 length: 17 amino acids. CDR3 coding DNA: TGTGCCAGCAGTCCCCATTTCGTGGGAGCGGGCACCGGGGAGCTGTTTTTT. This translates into CASSPHFVGAGTGELFF.

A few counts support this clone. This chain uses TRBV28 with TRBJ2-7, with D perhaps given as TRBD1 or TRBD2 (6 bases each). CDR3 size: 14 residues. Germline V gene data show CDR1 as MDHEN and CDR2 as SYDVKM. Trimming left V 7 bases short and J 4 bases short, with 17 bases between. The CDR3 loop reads CASTGGGLIYEQYF. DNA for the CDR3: TGTGCCAGCACCGGAGGGGGTTTGATTTACGAGCAGTACTTC.

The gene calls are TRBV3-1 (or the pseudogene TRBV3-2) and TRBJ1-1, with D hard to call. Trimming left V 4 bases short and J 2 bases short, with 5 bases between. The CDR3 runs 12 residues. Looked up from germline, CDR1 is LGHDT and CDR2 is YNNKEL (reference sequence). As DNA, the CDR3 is TGTGCCAGCAGCCGGCCCAACACTGAAGCTTTCTTT. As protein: CASSRPNTEAFF.

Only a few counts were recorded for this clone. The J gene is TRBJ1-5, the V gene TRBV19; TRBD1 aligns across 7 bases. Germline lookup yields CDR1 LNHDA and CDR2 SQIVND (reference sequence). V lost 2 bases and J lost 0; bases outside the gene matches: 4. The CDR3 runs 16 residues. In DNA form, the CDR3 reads TGTGCCAGTAGTATAAAGACAGGGCGTAGCAATCAGCCCCAGCATTTT. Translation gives CASSIKTGRSNQPQHF.

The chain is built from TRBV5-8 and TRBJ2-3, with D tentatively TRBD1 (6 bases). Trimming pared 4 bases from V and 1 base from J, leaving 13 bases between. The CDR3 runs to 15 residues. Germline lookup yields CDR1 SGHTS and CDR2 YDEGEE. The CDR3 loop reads CASSPGTQGTDTQYF. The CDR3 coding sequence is TGTGCCAGCAGCCCCGGGACACAAGGCACAGATACGCAGTATTTT.

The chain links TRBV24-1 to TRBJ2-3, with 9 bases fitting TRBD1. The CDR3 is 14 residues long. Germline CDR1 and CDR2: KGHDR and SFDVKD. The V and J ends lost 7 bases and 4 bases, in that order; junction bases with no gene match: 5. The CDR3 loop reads CATSGDRVADTQYF. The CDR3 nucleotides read TGTGCCACCAGCGGGGACAGGGTGGCAGATACGCAGTATTTT.

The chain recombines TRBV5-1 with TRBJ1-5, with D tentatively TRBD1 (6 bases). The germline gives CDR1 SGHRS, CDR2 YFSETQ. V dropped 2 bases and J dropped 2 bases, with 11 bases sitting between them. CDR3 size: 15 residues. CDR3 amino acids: CASSFVPGGNQPQHF. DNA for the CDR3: TGCGCCAGCAGCTTTGTTCCAGGGGGCAATCAGCCCCAGCATTTT.

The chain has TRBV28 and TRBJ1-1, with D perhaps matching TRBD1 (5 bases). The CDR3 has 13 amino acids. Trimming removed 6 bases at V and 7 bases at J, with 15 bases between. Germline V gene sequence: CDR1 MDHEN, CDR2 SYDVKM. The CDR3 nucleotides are TGTGCCAGCAGCCTCCCCCCAGGGAATGAAGCTTTCTTT. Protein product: CASSLPPGNEAFF. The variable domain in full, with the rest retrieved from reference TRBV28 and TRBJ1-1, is DVKVTQSSRYLVKRTGEKVFLECVQDMDHENMFWYRQDPGLGLRLIYFSYDVKMKEKGDIPEGYSVSREKKERFSLILESASTNQTSMYLCASSLPPGNEAFFGQGTRLTVV.

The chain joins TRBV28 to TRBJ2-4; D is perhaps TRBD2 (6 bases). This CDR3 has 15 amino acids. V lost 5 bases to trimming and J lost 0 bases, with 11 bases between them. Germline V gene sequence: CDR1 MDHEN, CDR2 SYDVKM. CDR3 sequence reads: CASSRPGEAKNIQYF. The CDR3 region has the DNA TGTGCCAGCAGTCGTCCGGGAGAAGCCAAAAACATTCAGTACTTC.

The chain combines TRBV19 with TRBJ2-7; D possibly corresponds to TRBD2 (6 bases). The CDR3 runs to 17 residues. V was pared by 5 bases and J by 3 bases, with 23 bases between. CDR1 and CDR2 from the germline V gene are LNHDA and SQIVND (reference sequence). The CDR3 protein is CASSSEYGRDSLYEQYF. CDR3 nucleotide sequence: TGTGCCAGTAGTTCCGAGTACGGGAGAGACAGCCTCTACGAGCAGTACTTC.

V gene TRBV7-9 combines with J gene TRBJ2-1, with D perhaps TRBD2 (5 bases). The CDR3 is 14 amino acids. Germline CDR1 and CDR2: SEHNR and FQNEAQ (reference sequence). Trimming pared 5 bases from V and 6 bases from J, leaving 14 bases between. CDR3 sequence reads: CASSPTSAVNEQFF. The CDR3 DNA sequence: TGTGCCAGCAGCCCTACTAGTGCGGTCAATGAGCAGTTCTTC.

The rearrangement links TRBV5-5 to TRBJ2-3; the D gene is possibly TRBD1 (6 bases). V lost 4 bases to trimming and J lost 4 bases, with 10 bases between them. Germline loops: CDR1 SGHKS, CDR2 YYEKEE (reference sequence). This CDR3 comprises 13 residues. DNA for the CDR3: TGTGCCAGCAGCCATGAGGGGGCAGATACGCAGTATTTT. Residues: CASSHEGADTQYF.

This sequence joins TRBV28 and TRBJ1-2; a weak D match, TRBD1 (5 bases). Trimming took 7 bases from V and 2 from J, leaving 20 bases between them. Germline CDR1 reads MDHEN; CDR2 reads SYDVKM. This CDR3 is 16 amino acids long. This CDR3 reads CASTTGRQPSNYGYTF. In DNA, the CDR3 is TGTGCCAGCACTACGGGGAGACAGCCCTCCAACTATGGCTACACCTTC.

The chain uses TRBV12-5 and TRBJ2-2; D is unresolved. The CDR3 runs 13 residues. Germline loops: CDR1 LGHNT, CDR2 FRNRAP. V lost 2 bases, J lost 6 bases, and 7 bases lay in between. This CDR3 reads CASGLSTSGELFF. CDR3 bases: TGTGCTAGTGGTTTGTCGACCTCCGGGGAGCTGTTTTTT.

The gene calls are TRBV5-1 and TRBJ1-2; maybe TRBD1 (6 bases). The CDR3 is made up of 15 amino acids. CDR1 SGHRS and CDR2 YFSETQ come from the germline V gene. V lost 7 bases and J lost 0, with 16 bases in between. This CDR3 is CASAAGASANYGYTF. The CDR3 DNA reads TGCGCCAGCGCGGCAGGGGCCTCAGCTAACTATGGCTACACCTTC.

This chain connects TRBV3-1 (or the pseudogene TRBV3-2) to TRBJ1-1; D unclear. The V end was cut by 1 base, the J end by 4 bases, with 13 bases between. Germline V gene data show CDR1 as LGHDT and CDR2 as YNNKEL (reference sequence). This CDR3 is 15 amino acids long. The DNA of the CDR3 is TGTGCCAGCAGCCAAGGTCCCGGGCACGGCACTGAAGCTTTCTTT. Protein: CASSQGPGHGTEAFF.

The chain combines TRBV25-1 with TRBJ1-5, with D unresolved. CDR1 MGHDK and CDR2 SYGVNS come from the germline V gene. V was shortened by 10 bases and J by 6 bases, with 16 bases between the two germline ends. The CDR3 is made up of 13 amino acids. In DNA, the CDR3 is TGTGCCACCCCACATGTGGTTTTTCAGCCCCAGCATTTT. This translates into CATPHVVFQPQHF.